The rows below give T cell receptor beta chains drawn from one sample of a study of ipilimumab plus nivolumab after autologous stem cell transplantation. TCRdb keeps only in-frame clones here, not all; method: immunoSEQ multiplex PCR. In the table there are 37,000 or so clones, approximately 92% of which are singletons. Sequencing used PBMCs, obtained in a trial of ipilimumab plus nivolumab as post-transplant consolidation. These receptors all come from a male donor with multiple myeloma. CDR3s include the opening cysteine and the closing phenylalanine or tryptophan. The D gene is left open where the match is weak. The listing skips clone size in some rows; elsewhere it reads once, few, many or a size class.

TRBV5-4	-	TRBD2	TRBJ2-3	TGTGCCAGCAGCTTGGGACGGGGGGAGACAGATACGCAGTATTTT	CASSLGRGETDTQYF
TRBV2	-	-	TRBJ1-5	TGTGCCAGCAGGCCCCCGGGGCTCCATCAGCCCCAGCATTTT	CASRPPGLHQPQHF
TRBV28	-	-	TRBJ2-1	TGTGCCAGCAGTTCAGGGTCTGGGAATGAGCAGTTCTTC	CASSSGSGNEQFF
TRBV19	-	TRBD1	TRBJ2-7	TGTGCCAGTAGTATAGGGGACAGGGGACACGAGCAGTACTTC	CASSIGDRGHEQYF
TRBV27	-	-	TRBJ1-2	TGTGCCAGCAGTCTCGGGACATACTATGGCTACACCTTC	CASSLGTYYGYTF
TRBV11-3	-	TRBD2	TRBJ2-1	TGTGCCAGCAGCTCCTGGACTAGCGGGGGTGAGCAGTTCTTC	CASSSWTSGGEQFF
TRBV6-1	-	-	TRBJ2-3	TGTGCCAGCAGTGCCGGCCTAACGACGGAACAGACAGATACGCAGTATTTT	CASSAGLTTEQTDTQYF
TRBV28	-	-	TRBJ1-3	TGTGCCAGCAGTCGGACTTCCTCTGGAAACACCATATATTTT	CASSRTSSGNTIYF
TRBV7-3	-	-	TRBJ2-2	TGTGCCAGCAGCTTATTTCGGACCGGGGAGCTGTTTTTT	CASSLFRTGELFF
TRBV7-3	-	-	TRBJ2-1	TGTGCCAGCAGCTTAACGGTAGGACTCTCCTACAATGAGCAGTTCTTC	CASSLTVGLSYNEQFF
TRBV5-1	-	TRBD2	TRBJ2-1	TGCGCCAGCAGCTTGTACCAGCGGGGGGCGTACTACAATGAGCAGTTCTTC	CASSLYQRGAYYNEQFF
TRBV7-3	-	-	TRBJ2-3	TGTGCCAGCAGCTTAGGTAGGAGGCGCACAGATACGCAGTATTTT	CASSLGRRRTDTQYF
TRBV28	-	-	TRBJ2-5	TGTGCCAGCAGTCCGACAGTCCAAGAGACCCAGTACTTC	CASSPTVQETQYF
TRBV19	-	-	TRBJ1-5	TGTGCCAGTAGTCAATTGGGGTCTCGGGGCGGCAATCAGCCCCAGCATTTT	CASSQLGSRGGNQPQHF
TRBV6-6	-	-	TRBJ2-1	TGTGCCAGCAGTTACTCGTGGGATGAGCAGTTCTTC	CASSYSWDEQFF
TRBV28	-	-	TRBJ2-2	TGTGCCAGTAAAGGACAGACGAACACCGGGGAGCTGTTTTTT	CASKGQTNTGELFF
TRBV27	once	-	TRBJ1-4	TGTGCCAGCAGTTACCGGACTCGTAATGAAAAACTGTTTTTT	CASSYRTRNEKLFF
TRBV5-1	-	-	TRBJ2-3	TGCGCCAGCAGGATGGGGGGCGTGGCAGATACGCAGTATTTT	CASRMGGVADTQYF
TRBV7-9	-	-	TRBJ2-2	TGTGCCAGCAGCTTAGCCGGGACACCGATCCAGGAGCTGTTTTTT	CASSLAGTPIQELFF
TRBV7-7	-	-	TRBJ2-5	TGTGCTAGCAGCTTAGGTGTCGGACAAGAGACCCAGTACTTC	CASSLGVGQETQYF
TRBV9	-	TRBD2	TRBJ2-3	TGTGCCAGCAGCGTAGTCGCTAGCGGGGATACGCAGTATTTT	CASSVVASGDTQYF
TRBV19	once	-	TRBJ1-5	TGTGCCAGTAGTATCCCAGGGTATAGCAATCAGCCCCAGCATTTT	CASSIPGYSNQPQHF
TRBV7-2	-	-	TRBJ2-3	TGTGCCAGCAAGCGGACTTCTAGCACAGATACGCAGTATTTT	CASKRTSSTDTQYF
TRBV27	-	TRBD2	TRBJ2-1	TGTGCCAGCCTCTCCACTACTAGCGGGAGGGGTAATGAGCAGTTCTTC	CASLSTTSGRGNEQFF
TRBV28	-	TRBD1	TRBJ2-3	TGTGCCATACACGGGACAGTCCGCACAGATACGCAGTATTTT	CAIHGTVRTDTQYF
TRBV29-1	-	-	TRBJ2-1	TGCAGCGTTGCCTCCTCCGGGACCGGTGAGCAGTTCTTC	CSVASSGTGEQFF
TRBV9	-	-	TRBJ2-1	TGTGCCAGCAGCGTAGCCTTCGTGGGCAGGCCGGGGGATGAGCAGTTCTTC	CASSVAFVGRPGDEQFF